One sample yielded the 10 T cell receptor beta chains listed below, sequenced in a study of blood T cell repertoires in COVID-19. Data came from immunoSEQ multiplex PCR; TCRdb stores just in-frame clones and leaves some out. The sample contains hundreds of thousands of clones, 83% of which appear only once. The sample was peripheral blood. The receptors originated from a woman in her thirties with COVID-19, enrolled during active disease.

This chain links TRBV7-2 with TRBJ2-7; 12 bases are a match to TRBD2. The CDR3 totals 15 residues. V dropped 2 bases and J dropped 5; count of bases not matched to a gene: 4. The germline CDR1 and CDR2 sequences are SGHTA and FQGNSA. The CDR3, as DNA: TGTGCCAGCAGCTTACGGACTAGCGGGGCCAACGAGCAGTACTTC. Translating it yields CASSLRTSGANEQYF.

The chain has TRBV19 and TRBJ2-7, with D possibly TRBD1 on 6 matching bases. Germline CDR1 is LNHDA and CDR2 is SQIVND (reference sequence). CDR3 length equals 13 residues. The V end was cut by 1 base, the J end by 4 bases, with 8 bases between. The CDR3 DNA reads TGTGCCAGTAGTATAGTACAGGGTTACGAGCAGTACTTC. It encodes CASSIVQGYEQYF.

The genes are TRBV30 and TRBJ1-1; 8 positions agree with TRBD1. Trimming at V came to 1 base and at J to 3 bases, leaving 7 bases not matched to a gene. Germline CDR1 reads GTSNPN; CDR2 reads SVGIG (reference sequence). This CDR3 has 15 amino acids. CDR3 loop: CAWSGEYRGDTEAFF. The CDR3 bases are TGTGCCTGGAGTGGCGAATACAGGGGGGACACTGAAGCTTTCTTT.

The chain combines TRBV28 with TRBJ1-1; a weak D match, TRBD1 (5 bases). The germline CDR1 and CDR2 sequences are MDHEN and SYDVKM. The CDR3 extends over 14 amino acids. The V and J ends lost 6 bases and 1 base respectively, with 12 bases between them. CDR3 loop: CASRATESNTEAFF. The CDR3 coding sequence is TGTGCCAGCAGGGCGACAGAGTCGAACACTGAAGCTTTCTTT.

The chain has TRBV6-6 and TRBJ2-7; D might be TRBD1 (5 bases). The CDR3 covers 14 residues. The V gene's germline CDR1 is MNHNY and CDR2 SVGAGI (reference sequence). V was cut by 6 bases and J by 3 bases, with 15 bases left in between. The CDR3 sequence: CASRGGRALYEQYF. The DNA of the CDR3 is TGTGCCAGCAGAGGTGGCAGGGCCCTCTACGAGCAGTACTTC.

The chain joins TRBV24-1 to TRBJ1-2; D remains ambiguous. The V gene's germline CDR1 is KGHDR and CDR2 SFDVKD. Trimming took 2 bases from V and 1 from J, leaving 7 bases between them. This CDR3 contains 14 residues. The DNA for the CDR3 is TGTGCCACCAGTGATTCCGGGGATAACTATGGCTACACCTTC. Protein sequence: CATSDSGDNYGYTF.

The rearrangement joins TRBV6-5 to TRBJ2-5; D is undetermined. Germline-derived CDR1 and CDR2 are MNHEY and SVGAGI. The CDR3 runs to 11 residues. Trimming removed 7 bases from V and 5 bases from J, with 8 bases in between. The CDR3 DNA follows: TGTGCCAGCAATACAGTGGAGACCCAGTACTTC. This gives the protein CASNTVETQYF.

The genes are TRBV29-1 and TRBJ2-7, with a weak D call TRBD2 (5 bases). The CDR3 has 14 residues. The germline CDR1 and CDR2 sequences are SQVTM and ANQGSEA. V lost 0 bases and J 0 bases, leaving 9 bases between the germline ends. The chain's CDR3 is CSVEDDGISYEQYF. CDR3 nucleotides: TGCAGCGTTGAAGACGACGGGATCTCCTACGAGCAGTACTTC.

V and J are TRBV5-1 and TRBJ1-4; possible D gene TRBD1, 6 bases. V lost 0 bases and J lost 5, with 14 bases in between. Germline V gene lookup returns CDR1 SGHRS and CDR2 YFSETQ. The CDR3 spans 16 residues. Written as DNA, the CDR3 is TGCGCCAGCAGCTTGGCCTCAGGCAGGGGAAATGAAAAACTGTTTTTT. This translates into CASSLASGRGNEKLFF.

The rearrangement links TRBV7-3 to TRBJ2-1, with 10 nucleotides matching TRBD1. V lost 5 bases to trimming and J lost 4 bases; unmatched junction nucleotides: 5. The length of the CDR3 is 15 residues. Germline CDR1 is SGHTA and CDR2 is FQGTGA. CDR3 in amino acids: CASSRQGASYNEQFF. The CDR3 DNA sequence: TGTGCCAGCAGCCGACAGGGGGCATCATACAATGAGCAGTTCTTC.